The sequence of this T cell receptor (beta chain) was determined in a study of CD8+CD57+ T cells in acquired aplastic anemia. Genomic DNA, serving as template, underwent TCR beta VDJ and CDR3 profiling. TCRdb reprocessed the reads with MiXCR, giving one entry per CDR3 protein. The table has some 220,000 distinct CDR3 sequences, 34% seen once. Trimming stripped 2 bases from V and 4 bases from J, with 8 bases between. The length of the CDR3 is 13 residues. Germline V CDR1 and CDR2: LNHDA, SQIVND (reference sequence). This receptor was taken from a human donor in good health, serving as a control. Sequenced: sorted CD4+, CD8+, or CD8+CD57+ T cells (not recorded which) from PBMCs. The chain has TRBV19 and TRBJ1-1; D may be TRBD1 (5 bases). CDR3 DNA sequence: TGTGCCAGTAGTATACTAAGGGGCACTGAAGCTTTCTTT. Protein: CASSILRGTEAFF.